This T cell receptor (beta chain) is drawn from a study of blood T cells in healthy people across ages. A sample-barcoded 5' primer and a J-beta primer mix were used in a second PCR of about 6 to 11 cycles. Each TCR beta cDNA got a 12-nucleotide random molecular identifier. MiXCR, run by TCRdb on the 5' RACE reads, gives a single entry per CDR3 protein. This sample has approximately 770,000 distinct CDR3 sequences, with over 45% found just once. In the case of this clonotype: The antigen remains undetermined.

V shed 0 bases, J shed 9 bases, and the junction held 8 bases outside the gene matches. Germline V gene data show CDR1 as LGHDT and CDR2 as YNNKEL (reference sequence). This CDR3 spans 15 amino acids. Findings of the study overall: The study could not conclusively compare naive and antigen-experienced cells, given its unsorted PBMCs. Estimated diversity, derived from one million T cells, was regarded as an underestimate. A strong correlation between TCR beta diversity and naive T cell percentage was seen.

The sequenced material came from blood. The chain joins TRBV3-1 to TRBJ2-1, with 7 bases fitting TRBD2. The TCR comes from a man in his thirties or forties in good health. CDR3 coding DNA: TGTGCCAGCAGCCAAGAAAGTCTGGCGGGGGTTGAGCAGTTCTTC. Translated, it gives CASSQESLAGVEQFF.